A selection of T cell receptor beta chains follows, all from one sample in a study of OX40 agonist ivuxolimab in advanced cancers. Clones were read by immunoSEQ multiplex PCR, and TCRdb kept only the in-frame ones, dropping some. There are roughly 65,000 clones in the sample; 85% occur only once, and about 4% lies in the top ten. Sequenced material: CD4+ or CD8+ T cells sorted from blood, taken in a trial of the OX40 agonist ivuxolimab. The receptor set was obtained from an adult with an advanced solid tumor such as melanoma, head and neck, liver or kidney cancer. Each CDR3 is given with its conserved first and last residue. The D gene is left open where the match is weak. A row's size may be missing; if present it is once, few, many or a size class.

j_gene | v_gene | abundance | d_gene | CDR3aa | CDR3nt
TRBJ1-2 | TRBV7-2 | - | - | CASSLDTRLFGYTF | TGTGCCAGCAGCTTGGACACCCGGCTGTTCGGCTACACCTTC
TRBJ2-3 | TRBV2 | - | - | CASSLRIDWYF | TGTGCCAGCAGCCTGAGGATCGACTGGTATTTT
TRBJ1-2 | TRBV6-6 | - | - | CASSFDPPFGGYTF | TGTGCCAGCAGTTTCGACCCCCCCTTTGGTGGCTACACCTTC
TRBJ2-7 | TRBV10-3 | - | - | CAISEGDGEQYF | TGTGCCATCAGTGAAGGGGATGGCGAGCAGTACTTC
TRBJ2-1 | TRBV6-5 | - | - | CATHRSALLHEQFF | TGTGCCACCCATAGGTCCGCATTACTTCATGAGCAGTTCTTC
TRBJ2-1 | TRBV5-1 | once | TRBD1 | CASSLSVGQGAYEQFF | TGCGCCAGCAGCTTGAGTGTGGGACAGGGGGCCTATGAGCAGTTCTTC
TRBJ2-5 | TRBV2 | - | TRBD2 | CASNIAGGQETQYF | TGTGCCAGCAACATAGCGGGAGGACAAGAGACCCAGTACTTC
TRBJ2-1 | TRBV7-9 | - | TRBD2 | CASSSLAGGALNEQFF | TGTGCCAGCAGCTCCCTAGCGGGAGGGGCCCTCAATGAGCAGTTCTTC
TRBJ1-5 | TRBV15 | - | - | CATSREQYQPQHF | TGTGCCACCAGCAGAGAACAGTATCAGCCCCAGCATTTT
TRBJ2-7 | TRBV4-1 | - | TRBD2 | CASSQGASWEGPDEQYF | TGCGCCAGCAGCCAAGGGGCCTCGTGGGAGGGCCCCGACGAGCAGTACTTC
TRBJ2-7 | TRBV11-2 | once | TRBD2 | CASSLELELAGVFYEQYF | TGTGCCAGCAGCTTAGAATTGGAGCTAGCGGGAGTTTTCTACGAGCAGTACTTC
TRBJ2-2 | TRBV9 | few | TRBD2 | CASSAGLAEINLNTGELFF | TGTGCCAGCAGCGCAGGACTAGCGGAGATAAACTTGAACACCGGGGAGCTGTTTTTT
TRBJ2-5 | TRBV9 | - | TRBD2 | CASSVEREFYETQYF | TGTGCCAGCAGCGTCGAGCGGGAGTTCTACGAGACCCAGTACTTC
TRBJ2-1 | TRBV7-3 | - | TRBD2 | CASSLAGGPGYNEQFF | TGTGCCAGCAGCCTAGCGGGAGGGCCGGGGTACAATGAGCAGTTCTTC
TRBJ2-5 | TRBV4-2 | - | TRBD2 | CASSQDASGRTQYF | TGTGCCAGCAGCCAAGATGCCAGCGGGAGGACCCAGTACTTC
TRBJ2-7 | TRBV11-2 | - | - | CASSRGQFSAYEQYF | TGTGCCAGCAGCCGGGGACAATTCTCGGCCTACGAGCAGTACTTC
TRBJ2-1 | TRBV11-1 | - | TRBD1 | CASRADRDNNEQFF | TGTGCCAGCAGGGCGGACAGGGATAACAATGAGCAGTTCTTC
TRBJ2-5 | TRBV7-7 | - | - | CASSLGPQETQYF | TGTGCTAGCAGCTTGGGGCCACAAGAGACCCAGTACTTC
TRBJ2-7 | TRBV28 | once | - | CASSGPYYEQYF | TGTGCCAGCAGTGGCCCCTATTACGAGCAGTACTTC
TRBJ2-3 | TRBV5-1 | - | - | CASSIKQSTDTQYF | TGCGCCAGCAGCATTAAACAGAGCACAGATACGCAGTATTTT
TRBJ1-1 | TRBV12-5 | once | - | CASGLSLRIGTEAFF | TGTGCTAGTGGTCTCTCCCTTAGGATTGGGACTGAAGCTTTCTTT
TRBJ2-3 | TRBV28 | - | - | CASSFMRKDFSTDTQYF | TGTGCCAGCAGTTTTATGAGGAAAGACTTTAGCACAGATACGCAGTATTTT
TRBJ2-1 | TRBV4-2 | - | - | CASSQGFGVGHLQQFF | TGTGCCAGCAGCCAAGGGTTCGGGGTAGGGCATTTGCAGCAGTTCTTC
TRBJ1-2 | TRBV6-5 | - | - | CASSYSTVSEGKTF | TGTGCCAGCAGTTACTCGACGGTTTCGGAGGGGAAGACCTTC
TRBJ2-7 | TRBV7-9 | - | - | CASIETRADHEQYF | TGTGCCAGCATTGAAACCAGGGCCGACCACGAGCAGTACTTC
TRBJ2-7 | TRBV28 | few | - | CASSPLIGQNYEQYF | TGTGCCAGCAGTCCCTTAATCGGACAGAACTACGAGCAGTACTTC
TRBJ1-3 | TRBV11-2 | - | - | CASSLASSGAGNTIYF | TGTGCCAGCAGCTTAGCCTCATCAGGGGCCGGAAACACCATATATTTT
TRBJ1-1 | TRBV28 | - | - | CASRLTWGENTEAFF | TGTGCCAGCAGGTTGACTTGGGGGGAGAACACTGAAGCTTTCTTT
TRBJ1-1 | TRBV27 | - | - | CASSFSISTVNTEAFF | TGTGCCAGCAGTTTCTCTATATCGACAGTGAACACTGAAGCTTTCTTT
TRBJ2-3 | TRBV9 | - | TRBD2 | CASSVVTSGGFTDTQYF | TGTGCCAGCAGCGTAGTGACTAGCGGGGGGTTCACAGATACGCAGTATTTT
TRBJ1-5 | TRBV19 | - | - | CASRSPGRSSNSNQPQHF | TGTGCCAGTAGGTCACCGGGACGGAGTTCTAATAGCAATCAGCCCCAGCATTTT
TRBJ2-7 | TRBV19 | - | TRBD1 | CASSRTGSDYEQYF | TGTGCCAGTAGCCGGACAGGATCCGACTACGAGCAGTACTTC
TRBJ2-2 | TRBV11-3 | - | - | CASSSRNTGELFF | TGTGCCAGCAGCTCCCGCAACACCGGGGAGCTGTTTTTT
TRBJ1-2 | TRBV9 | few | - | CASSVGTNYGYTF | TGTGCCAGCAGCGTCGGCACGAACTATGGCTACACCTTC
TRBJ2-7 | TRBV5-1 | - | - | CASSLGSVNSYEQYF | TGCGCCAGCAGCTTGGGTAGCGTCAACTCTTACGAGCAGTACTTC
TRBJ2-1 | TRBV28 | - | - | CASSLFPDSSSYNEQFF | TGTGCCAGCAGTTTATTTCCCGACAGCAGCTCCTACAATGAGCAGTTCTTC
TRBJ1-1 | TRBV28 | - | - | CASSSLVGGTEAFF | TGTGCCAGCAGCAGTTTGGTGGGGGGGACTGAAGCTTTCTTT
TRBJ1-6 | TRBV2 | - | - | CASSGSSYNSPLHF | TGTGCCAGCAGTGGGAGCTCCTATAATTCACCCCTCCACTTT
TRBJ2-2 | TRBV28 | - | - | CASSLIGLSNTGELFF | TGTGCCAGCAGTTTAATCGGTCTTTCGAACACCGGGGAGCTGTTTTTT